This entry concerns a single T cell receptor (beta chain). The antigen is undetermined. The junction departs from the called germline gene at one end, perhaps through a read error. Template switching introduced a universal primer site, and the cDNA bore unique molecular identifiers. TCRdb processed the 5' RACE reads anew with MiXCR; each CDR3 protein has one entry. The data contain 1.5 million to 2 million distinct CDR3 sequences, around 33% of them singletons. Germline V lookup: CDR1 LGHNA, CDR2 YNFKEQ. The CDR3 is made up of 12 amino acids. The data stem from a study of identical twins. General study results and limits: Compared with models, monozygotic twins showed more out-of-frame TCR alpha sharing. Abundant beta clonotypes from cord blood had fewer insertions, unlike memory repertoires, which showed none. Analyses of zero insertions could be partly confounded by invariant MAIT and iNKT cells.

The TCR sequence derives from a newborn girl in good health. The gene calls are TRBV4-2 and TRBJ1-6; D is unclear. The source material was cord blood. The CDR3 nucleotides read TGTGCCAGCAGCCGAGGATACTCGCCCCTCCCCTTT. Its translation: CASSRGYSPLPF.